A selection of T cell receptor beta chains follows, all from one sample in a study of blood T cell repertoires in COVID-19. The table came from immunoSEQ multiplex PCR; TCRdb's copy has only in-frame clones and leaves some out. The sample lists a few hundred thousand clones, around 87% occurring once. Input material: PBMCs or T cells enriched from blood (not recorded which). These receptors all come from a man aged 35 to 55 in a cohort exposed to, infected with or recovered from COVID-19 (not recorded which). Each CDR3 is given with its conserved first and last residue. The order of the fields is V gene, clone size, D gene, J gene, CDR3 DNA, CDR3 protein. A D gene is named only where the DNA matches it firmly. The size field is filled for only some rows; it gives once, few, many or a size class.

TRBV5-4	-	TRBD2	TRBJ2-3	TGTGCCAGCAGCTTGTTGCTAGCGGGAGCCACAGATACGCAGTATTTT	CASSLLLAGATDTQYF
TRBV5-6	-	TRBD1	TRBJ2-7	TGTGCCAGCAGCTTCGACAGGGGGCCGATCAACGAGCAGTACTTC	CASSFDRGPINEQYF
TRBV10-1	-	-	TRBJ2-1	TGCGCCAGCAGTGAGTCGACGACGGGTGAGCAGTTCTTC	CASSESTTGEQFF
TRBV6-5	-	-	TRBJ1-1	TGTGCCAGCAGAAGCGTAGCGAACACTGAAGCTTTCTTT	CASRSVANTEAFF
TRBV12-3/TRBV12-4	-	-	TRBJ1-5	TGTGCCAGCAGCGCAGGGCCCAATCAGCCCCAGCATTTT	CASSAGPNQPQHF
TRBV7-8	-	TRBD1	TRBJ2-6	TGTGCCAGCAGCATACGGACAGGCTTCTCTGGGGCCAACGTCCTGACTTTC	CASSIRTGFSGANVLTF
TRBV4-1	-	-	TRBJ1-5	TGCGCCAGCAGCCAAGTAGGCACGAGGCAGAATCAGCCCCAGCATTTT	CASSQVGTRQNQPQHF
TRBV2	-	TRBD1	TRBJ2-2	TGTGCCAGCAGCCAGGACAGGGGCTACAACACCGGGGAGCTGTTTTTT	CASSQDRGYNTGELFF
TRBV16	-	TRBD1	TRBJ1-3	TGTGCCAGCAGCCACCAGACAGGGGGCAATGGAAACACCATATATTTT	CASSHQTGGNGNTIYF
TRBV27	-	-	TRBJ2-1	TGTGCCAGCAGAAGGAGAGGGTCCCACAATGAGCAGTTCTTC	CASRRRGSHNEQFF
TRBV5-1	-	TRBD2	TRBJ2-5	TGCGCCAGCAGCTTGGGACTAGCGGGTCAAGAGACCCAGTACTTC	CASSLGLAGQETQYF
TRBV5-1	-	-	TRBJ1-2	TGCGCCAGCAGCTTGGGTTCCCCAGGGGCGAAGAGTGGCTACACCTTC	CASSLGSPGAKSGYTF
TRBV28	-	TRBD1	TRBJ1-2	TGTGCCAGCGCATCAGGGGGATATAGCTACACCTTC	CASASGGYSYTF
TRBV5-1	-	-	TRBJ1-6	TGCGCCAGCAGCTTGCTCGGGACTGAAAATTCACCCCTCCACTTT	CASSLLGTENSPLHF
TRBV6-5	-	-	TRBJ1-1	TGTGCCAGCACCCCCCAGGGGACGGCGAAAACTGAAGCTTTCTTT	CASTPQGTAKTEAFF
TRBV28	-	-	TRBJ1-5	TGTGCCAGCAGTCAGGACAGCTTTTATAGCAATCAGCCCCAGCATTTT	CASSQDSFYSNQPQHF
TRBV27	-	TRBD2	TRBJ2-2	TGTGCCAGCAGTTTGGGTAGCGGGAGATTTACCGGGGAGCTGTTTTTT	CASSLGSGRFTGELFF
TRBV9	-	-	TRBJ2-1	TGTGCCAGCAGCGCCTTCCAGTCGGGTGAGCAGTTCTTC	CASSAFQSGEQFF
TRBV5-1	-	-	TRBJ2-1	TGCGCCAGCAGCTCATTGAACACCAATGAGCAGTTCTTC	CASSSLNTNEQFF
TRBV4-2	-	-	TRBJ2-1	TGTGCCAGCAGCCCCCTAGCGTCTTCCTACAATGAGCAGTTCTTC	CASSPLASSYNEQFF
TRBV24-1	-	TRBD2	TRBJ2-1	TGTGCCACCACAAAAGGGCGGCGGGAGGGCCAAATGCCCTACAATGAGCAGTTCTTC	CATTKGRREGQMPYNEQFF
TRBV30	-	TRBD2	TRBJ2-7	TGTGCCTGGAGTGTCCTAGCGGGAGGGCCAGGGGAGCAGTACTTC	CAWSVLAGGPGEQYF
TRBV5-4	-	-	TRBJ1-6	TGTGCCAGCAGCTTGGCACCCGCGAGCTCCTATAATTCACCCCTCCACTTT	CASSLAPASSYNSPLHF
TRBV9	-	-	TRBJ2-1	TGTGCCAGCAGCGGAACAACAGGGTTTGTCCACAATGAGCAGTTCTTC	CASSGTTGFVHNEQFF
TRBV5-5	-	-	TRBJ1-1	TGTGCCAGCAGCTTGGCTGGGCCGAACACTGAAGCTTTCTTT	CASSLAGPNTEAFF
TRBV11-2	-	TRBD2	TRBJ2-1	TGTGCCAGCAGCTTAGTTACTAGCGGGAGTTTAAATGAGCAGTTCTTC	CASSLVTSGSLNEQFF
TRBV24-1	-	-	TRBJ2-6	TGTGCCACCAGTGACTCCAGACAGTCCGCTGGGGCCAACGTCCTGACTTTC	CATSDSRQSAGANVLTF
TRBV9	-	-	TRBJ2-6	TGTGCCAGCAGCGTCGGAGGAACCGGGGCCAACGTCCTGACTTTC	CASSVGGTGANVLTF
TRBV27	-	-	TRBJ2-1	TGTGCCAGCAGTAGAATGTTCGACTTGGGCTCCTACAATGAGCAGTTCTTC	CASSRMFDLGSYNEQFF
TRBV6-4	-	TRBD1	TRBJ1-6	TGTGCCAGCAGTGACTCCCCCAGGGGGAATTCACCCCTCCACTTT	CASSDSPRGNSPLHF
TRBV6-1	-	TRBD1	TRBJ1-5	TGTGCCAGCAGTGTAATAGGGGGCGCCTACAGCAATCAGCCCCAGCATTTT	CASSVIGGAYSNQPQHF
TRBV4-1	-	TRBD2	TRBJ2-3	TGCGCCAGCAGCCAAGATCGGAGTAGCGGGAGCGGGGGAGATACGCAGTATTTT	CASSQDRSSGSGGDTQYF
TRBV28	-	TRBD1	TRBJ1-1	TGTGCCAGCACTAACCGGAGGCAGGGGGCAAACACTGAAGCTTTCTTT	CASTNRRQGANTEAFF
TRBV6-5	-	-	TRBJ1-4	TGTGCCAGCAGTTTTGCGGGTGGGGACTCTGAAAAACTGTTTTTT	CASSFAGGDSEKLFF
TRBV5-6	once	-	TRBJ1-1	TGTGCCAGCAGCTTGGCGGGGGGACACACTGAAGCTTTCTTT	CASSLAGGHTEAFF
TRBV6-1	once	-	TRBJ1-5	TGTGCCAGCAGTGAATTTCGTTTAGGGCAGGGGAGCAATCAGCCCCAGCATTTT	CASSEFRLGQGSNQPQHF
TRBV18	-	TRBD1	TRBJ1-1	TGTGCCAGCTCACGAGGGGGCTACACTGAAGCTTTCTTT	CASSRGGYTEAFF
TRBV4-2	-	-	TRBJ2-7	TGTGCCAGCAGCCAAGATCATCAGGGGCGAGAGCAGTACTTC	CASSQDHQGREQYF
TRBV3-1/TRBV3-2	few	TRBD2	TRBJ2-2	TGTGCCAGCAGTATATCCGGGACTAGCCTTACCGGGGAGCTGTTTTTT	CASSISGTSLTGELFF
TRBV7-9	-	-	TRBJ2-1	TGTGCCAGCAGCCGGAATTGGGGCTCGAACACCTACAATGAGCAGTTCTTC	CASSRNWGSNTYNEQFF
TRBV9	-	TRBD2	TRBJ2-3	TGTGCCAGCAGCGTAGCCCCTAGCGGGAGGGCCGGGGCAGATACGCAGTATTTT	CASSVAPSGRAGADTQYF
TRBV7-2	-	-	TRBJ1-1	TGTGCCAGCAGCTTAGCGGCAGGGCGTGGTTCTGAAGCTTTCTTT	CASSLAAGRGSEAFF
TRBV7-9	-	-	TRBJ2-7	TGTGCCAGCAGCTTAAAAGGTGGGAGTATCAACGAGCAGTACTTC	CASSLKGGSINEQYF
TRBV28	once	-	TRBJ2-2	TGTGCCAGCAGTGGGCCAACCCGGACCGGGGAGCTGTTTTTT	CASSGPTRTGELFF
TRBV3-1/TRBV3-2	-	-	TRBJ1-2	TGTGCCAGCAGCCAAGATCCAGAGGCCTACTATGGCTACACCTTC	CASSQDPEAYYGYTF
TRBV7-2	-	TRBD2	TRBJ2-7	TGTGCCAGCAGCCCGACTAGCGGGAGGGCCTACGAGCAGTACTTC	CASSPTSGRAYEQYF
TRBV5-6	few	TRBD1	TRBJ1-2	TGTGCCAGCAGCTTAGGGACAGGTGGAGATTATGGCTACACCTTC	CASSLGTGGDYGYTF
TRBV2	-	TRBD2	TRBJ2-1	TGTGCCAGCATTCCGAGCGGGGGATCCTACAATGAGCAGTTCTTC	CASIPSGGSYNEQFF